The rows below give T cell receptor beta chains drawn from one sample of a study of T cell responses to AZD1222 COVID-19 vaccine. The repertoire was sequenced with immunoSEQ multiplex PCR; TCRdb's copy has only in-frame clones and lacks some. The profile shows 150,000 to 200,000 clones, around 94% of them singletons. The sample in question was peripheral blood, obtained 28 days after the second AZD1222 dose. These receptor sequences come from an adult who received the AZD1222 COVID-19 vaccine. Each CDR3 is given with its conserved first and last residue. The D gene is left open where the match is weak. Clone size is shown for a subset of rows, as once, few, many or a class of expanded clone.

J	size	D	V	CDR3	DNA
TRBJ2-7	-	-	TRBV2	CASSEGSSSYEQYF	TGTGCCAGCAGTGAGGGAAGCAGCTCCTACGAGCAGTACTTC
TRBJ2-7	-	-	TRBV7-8	CASSQGKNFYEQYF	TGTGCCAGCAGCCAGGGGAAAAACTTCTACGAGCAGTACTTC
TRBJ2-3	-	TRBD2	TRBV9	CASSAASGRGDTQYF	TGTGCCAGCAGCGCAGCTAGCGGGAGAGGAGATACGCAGTATTTT
TRBJ1-5	-	TRBD1	TRBV6-5	CASRIRTGNNQPQHF	TGTGCCAGCAGAATCCGGACAGGGAATAATCAGCCCCAGCATTTT
TRBJ1-2	-	-	TRBV6-5	CASSSDSNYGYTF	TGTGCCAGCAGTTCCGACAGCAACTATGGCTACACCTTC
TRBJ1-5	-	TRBD1	TRBV6-5	CASRGDRGGNQPQHF	TGTGCCAGCAGGGGCGACAGGGGAGGCAATCAGCCCCAGCATTTT
TRBJ1-2	-	-	TRBV7-9	CASSLGHSGYTF	TGTGCCAGCAGCTTAGGACACTCCGGCTACACCTTC
TRBJ2-7	-	-	TRBV7-8	CASSPSDSYEQYF	TGTGCCAGCAGCCCATCGGACAGCTACGAGCAGTACTTC
TRBJ2-1	-	-	TRBV6-5	CASSYSEATSYNEQFF	TGTGCCAGCAGTTACTCGGAGGCTACCAGCTACAATGAGCAGTTCTTC
TRBJ1-2	-	TRBD1	TRBV4-1	CASSRIHQGADGYTF	TGCGCCAGCAGCCGAATCCATCAGGGGGCTGATGGCTACACCTTC
TRBJ1-2	-	-	TRBV6-5	CASKRARTNYGYTF	TGTGCCAGCAAGAGGGCCCGCACTAACTATGGCTACACCTTC
TRBJ1-1	-	-	TRBV29-1	CSVIPSNTEAFF	TGCAGCGTCATCCCCTCGAACACTGAAGCTTTCTTT
TRBJ2-7	-	-	TRBV5-1	CASSSTLGRETYEQYF	TGCGCCAGCAGCTCCACACTGGGACGGGAAACCTACGAGCAGTACTTC
TRBJ2-2	-	TRBD2	TRBV9	CASSTGTSGNTGELFF	TGTGCCAGCAGCACCGGGACTAGCGGCAACACCGGGGAGCTGTTTTTT
TRBJ1-1	-	-	TRBV19	CASSTPLLNTEAFF	TGTGCCAGTAGTACCCCACTCCTGAACACTGAAGCTTTCTTT
TRBJ1-4	-	-	TRBV15	CATSREPGFTEKLFF	TGTGCCACCAGCAGAGAACCTGGTTTCACTGAAAAACTGTTTTTT
TRBJ2-7	-	-	TRBV24-1	CATSDGSSYEQYF	TGTGCCACCAGTGATGGCAGCTCCTACGAGCAGTACTTC
TRBJ2-7	-	TRBD1	TRBV7-9	CASSIQNRGLNEQYF	TGTGCCAGCAGCATCCAAAACAGGGGGCTCAACGAGCAGTACTTC
TRBJ1-5	-	TRBD1	TRBV19	CASAGTGGNQPQHF	TGTGCCAGCGCTGGGACAGGAGGCAATCAGCCCCAGCATTTT
TRBJ1-3	few	TRBD1	TRBV6-5	CASRLKGAEGNTIYF	TGTGCCAGCAGACTGAAGGGGGCGGAAGGAAACACCATATATTTT
TRBJ2-3	once	-	TRBV2	CASTLNRDATQYF	TGTGCCAGCACTCTTAACCGGGACGCCACGCAGTATTTT
TRBJ1-1	-	-	TRBV19	CASSMLSRTEAFF	TGTGCCAGTAGTATGCTTTCGAGAACTGAAGCTTTCTTT
TRBJ1-6	-	-	TRBV5-6	CASSLGHANNSPLHF	TGTGCCAGCAGCTTGGGGCATGCTAATAATTCACCCCTCCACTTT
TRBJ2-7	-	-	TRBV10-3	CAISGSYEQYF	TGTGCCATCAGTGGCAGCTACGAGCAGTACTTC
TRBJ1-4	-	TRBD1	TRBV19	CASSAPGQGTEKLFF	TGTGCCAGTAGTGCTCCGGGACAGGGGACTGAAAAACTGTTTTTT
TRBJ2-2	-	-	TRBV15	CATRLLGVDTGELFF	TGTGCCACCAGGCTTCTAGGGGTTGACACCGGGGAGCTGTTTTTT
TRBJ1-1	-	-	TRBV4-1	CASSPRETVEAFF	TGCGCCAGCAGCCCGCGGGAGACGGTTGAAGCTTTCTTT
TRBJ1-1	-	-	TRBV28	CASSLINTEAFF	TGTGCCAGCAGTCTGATAAACACTGAAGCTTTCTTT